A single sample gave rise to the 7 T cell receptor beta chains below, sequenced in a study of CD8+ T cells in alopecia areata. Extraction of RNA preceded its reverse transcription into cDNA, which served as the sequencing template. TCRdb keeps only in-frame clones here, not all; method: immunoSEQ multiplex PCR. Of about 210,000 clones listed, approximately 40% are singletons. Regarding treatment: oral pan-JAK inhibitor, 5-10 mg twice daily. This sample comprised CD4+ T cells sorted from blood, obtained at approximately week 36, from a patient treated with tofacitinib. The receptors here all came from a human donor with alopecia areata.

This clone was found many times. The same CDR3 can be traced to other DNA sequences in this sample. V usage is TRBV6-1 and J usage is TRBJ2-7; D might be TRBD2 (5 bases). V was pared by 6 bases and J by 3 bases, with 9 bases between. This CDR3 contains 12 residues. CDR1 and CDR2 from the germline V gene are MNHNS and SASEGT. The CDR3, as DNA: TGTGCCAGCAGCGGAGGACGCTACGAGCAGTACTTC. This translates into CASSGGRYEQYF.

The chain uses TRBV7-9 and TRBJ2-1; D gene uncertain. Per germline, CDR1 SEHNR and CDR2 FQNEAQ (reference sequence). V lost 7 bases to trimming and J lost 7 bases, with 5 bases between them. The CDR3 loop spans 10 amino acids. CDR3 region: CASTRNEQFF. The CDR3 DNA reads as TGTGCCAGCACCCGGAATGAGCAGTTCTTC.

This clone was picked up a small number of times. The rearrangement links TRBV10-3 to TRBJ2-5; possible D gene TRBD2, 5 bases. Trimming removed 6 bases from V and 7 bases from J, with 12 bases in between. Germline V gives CDR1 ENHRY, CDR2 SYGVKD. This CDR3 contains 12 residues. The CDR3 nucleotides are TGTGCCATCAGGGACTCCTTCCGGACCCAGTACTTC. This sequence encodes CAIRDSFRTQYF.

DNA for the CDR3: TGTGCCAGCAGAGGATCCCCCGGCACGAGTTCCACCGGGGAGCTGTTTTTT. Protein sequence: CASRGSPGTSSTGELFF. The chain has TRBV27 and TRBJ2-2; D not certain. Trimming stripped 6 bases from V and 4 bases from J, with 21 bases between. The CDR3 extends over 17 amino acids. Germline lookup yields CDR1 MNHEY and CDR2 SMNVEV (reference sequence).

The V call is TRBV23-1, the J call TRBJ2-7; 7 nucleotides agree with TRBD1. TRBV23-1 belongs to the ORF category, with a function that is uncertain. The trim removed 8 bases at V and 7 bases at J, leaving 17 bases unmatched. CDR3 length equals 15 residues. CDR3 in amino acids: CASGLRDSLCLEQYF. The CDR3 DNA follows: TGCGCCAGCGGCCTCCGGGACAGTCTTTGTTTGGAGCAGTACTTC.

This clone appeared a few times. The rearrangement joins TRBV15 to TRBJ2-7; the D is unclear. Trimming took 0 bases from V and 0 from J, leaving 9 bases between them. The CDR3 runs to 15 residues. Germline V gene lookup returns CDR1 LNHNV and CDR2 YYDKDF (reference sequence). The CDR3 loop reads CATSRDSVSSYEQYF. As DNA, the CDR3 is TGTGCCACCAGCAGAGATTCGGTTAGCTCCTACGAGCAGTACTTC.

The CDR3 DNA follows: TGTGCCAGCAGCGTAGCGAGCGGGAGGACCCAAGAGACCCAGTACTTC. Its protein product is CASSVASGRTQETQYF. The chain is built from TRBV9 and TRBJ2-5; the match to TRBD2 covers 9 bases. The ends lost 0 bases at V and 1 base at J; junction bases unmatched: 4. CDR3 length equals 16 residues. Per the germline V gene, CDR1 is SGDLS and CDR2 is YYNGEE.